This T cell receptor (beta chain) appears in the sequencing data of a study of CD8+ T cells in alopecia areata. Study results and limitations: Both scalp clonality and the expanded CD8+ clones among the top 100 showed a significant decrease with tofacitinib.

Following extraction, RNA underwent reverse transcription to cDNA, which served as the sequencing template. Some clones are missing from TCRdb's copy, which holds only in-frame ones; the method was immunoSEQ multiplex PCR. The sample carries 200,000 to 250,000 clones, about 57% recorded once. Indicated treatment: oral pan-JAK inhibitor, 5-10 mg twice daily. This clone was picked up a small number of times. Its antigen is not identified. The sequencing used CD4+ T cells sorted from blood, collected at week 4, from a patient treated with tofacitinib. The TCR comes from a human donor with alopecia areata.

The CDR3 region is CASSPSGGRTNEQFF. The CDR3 DNA sequence: TGTGCCAGCAGCCCTAGCGGGGGGCGGACCAATGAGCAGTTCTTC. The rearrangement joins TRBV5-4 to TRBJ2-1, with 11 bases matching TRBD2. The length of the CDR3 is 15 residues. V shed 4 bases, J shed 6 bases, and the junction held 6 bases outside the gene matches. Germline CDR1 SGHNT, CDR2 YYREEE (reference sequence).